The T cell receptor beta chain under discussion was sequenced for a study of cytotoxic CD8 clonotypes in ibrutinib-treated CLL. With 4 bases removed from V and 0 bases from J, the gap between germline ends came to 13 bases. Germline V lookup: CDR1 MNHNS, CDR2 SASEGT. The length of the CDR3 is 16 residues. This clone is medium-sized in the sample. Measured with immunoSEQ multiplex PCR; TCRdb has only the in-frame clones, and not every one. The sample lists nearly 100,000 clones, 70% to 80% occurring once. The source was PBMCs, collected after 12 months of ibrutinib treatment. The V gene is TRBV6-1, the J gene TRBJ1-3; a weak D match, TRBD1 (6 bases). This clonotype originated in a human donor with chronic lymphocytic leukemia. CDR3 DNA: TGTGCCAGCAGTGCAGAGGGACACGCCTCTGGAAACACCATATATTTT. The encoded protein is CASSAEGHASGNTIYF.